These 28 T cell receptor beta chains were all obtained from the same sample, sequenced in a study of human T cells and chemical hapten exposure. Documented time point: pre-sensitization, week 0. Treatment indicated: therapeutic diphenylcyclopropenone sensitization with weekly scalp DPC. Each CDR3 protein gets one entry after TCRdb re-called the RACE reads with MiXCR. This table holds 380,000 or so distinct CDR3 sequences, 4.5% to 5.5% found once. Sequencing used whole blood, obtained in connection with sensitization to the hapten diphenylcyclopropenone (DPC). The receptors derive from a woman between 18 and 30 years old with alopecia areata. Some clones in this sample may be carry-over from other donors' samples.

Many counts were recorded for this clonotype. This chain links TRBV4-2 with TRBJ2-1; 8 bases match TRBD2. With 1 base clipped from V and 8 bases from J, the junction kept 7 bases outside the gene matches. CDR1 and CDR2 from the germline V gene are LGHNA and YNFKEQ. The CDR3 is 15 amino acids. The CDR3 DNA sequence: TGTGCCAGCAGCCAAGGGGTAGCGGGGAACGATGAGCAGTTCTTC. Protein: CASSQGVAGNDEQFF.

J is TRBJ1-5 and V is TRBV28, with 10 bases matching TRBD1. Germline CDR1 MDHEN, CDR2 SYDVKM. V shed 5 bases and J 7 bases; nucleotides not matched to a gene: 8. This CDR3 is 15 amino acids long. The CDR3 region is CASSGTGAAQQPQHF. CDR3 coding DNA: TGTGCCAGCAGTGGGACAGGGGCCGCCCAACAGCCCCAGCATTTT.

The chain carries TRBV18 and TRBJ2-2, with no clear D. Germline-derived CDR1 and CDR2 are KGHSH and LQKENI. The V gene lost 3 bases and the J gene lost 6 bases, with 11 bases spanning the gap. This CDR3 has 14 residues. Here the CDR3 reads CASSPSVLSGELFF. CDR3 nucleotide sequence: TGTGCCAGCTCACCCTCCGTACTCTCCGGGGAGCTGTTTTTT.

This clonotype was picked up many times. The CDR3 DNA is TGCAGTGCTAGGACAGGGGCGGACGAGCAGTACTTC. Protein sequence: CSARTGADEQYF. The V gene is TRBV20-1, the J gene TRBJ2-7; 8 positions agree with TRBD1. Losses at the gene ends were 3 bases for V and 5 bases for J; bases not matched to a gene: 3. Germline V gene lookup returns CDR1 DFQATT and CDR2 SNEGSKA (reference sequence). The CDR3 is 12 amino acids.

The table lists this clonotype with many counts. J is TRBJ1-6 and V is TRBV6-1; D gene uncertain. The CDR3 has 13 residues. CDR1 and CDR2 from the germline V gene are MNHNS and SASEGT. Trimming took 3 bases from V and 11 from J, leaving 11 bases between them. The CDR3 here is CASSDLNRTPLHF. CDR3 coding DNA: TGTGCCAGCAGTGACTTAAATCGAACACCCCTCCACTTT.

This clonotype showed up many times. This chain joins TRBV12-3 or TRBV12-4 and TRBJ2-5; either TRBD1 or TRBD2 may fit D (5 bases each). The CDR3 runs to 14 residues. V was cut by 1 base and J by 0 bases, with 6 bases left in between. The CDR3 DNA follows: TGTGCCAGCAGTTTAGGGGGGAACCAAGAGACCCAGTACTTC. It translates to CASSLGGNQETQYF.

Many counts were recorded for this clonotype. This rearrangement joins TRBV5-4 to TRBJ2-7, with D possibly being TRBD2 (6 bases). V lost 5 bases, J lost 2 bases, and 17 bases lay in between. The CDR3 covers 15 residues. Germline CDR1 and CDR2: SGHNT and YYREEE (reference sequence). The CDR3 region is CASSNATGSTYEQYF. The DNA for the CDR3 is TGTGCCAGCAGTAACGCGACCGGGAGCACCTACGAGCAGTACTTC.

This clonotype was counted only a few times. The CDR3 loop reads CASSAGHTDTQYF. The CDR3 DNA reads TGTGCCAGCAGCGCGGGGCACACAGATACGCAGTATTTT. The V and J genes are TRBV7-2 and TRBJ2-3; tentatively, D is TRBD2 (6 bases). The CDR3 totals 13 residues. Germline V CDR1 and CDR2: SGHTA, FQGNSA. V lost 5 bases and J lost 2, with 8 bases in between.

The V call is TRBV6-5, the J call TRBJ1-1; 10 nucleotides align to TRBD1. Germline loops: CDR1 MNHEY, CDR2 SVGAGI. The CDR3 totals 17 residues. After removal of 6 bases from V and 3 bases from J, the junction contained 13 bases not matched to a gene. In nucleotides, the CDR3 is TGTGCCAGCAGCCGCCCCATAGGGACAGGGGTGTACACTGAAGCTTTCTTT. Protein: CASSRPIGTGVYTEAFF.

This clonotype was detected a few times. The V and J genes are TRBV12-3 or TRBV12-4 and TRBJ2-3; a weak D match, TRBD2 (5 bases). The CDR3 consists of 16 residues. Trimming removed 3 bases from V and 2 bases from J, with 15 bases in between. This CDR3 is CASSFPTSPTTDTQYF. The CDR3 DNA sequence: TGTGCCAGCAGTTTCCCCACTAGTCCAACCACAGATACGCAGTATTTT.

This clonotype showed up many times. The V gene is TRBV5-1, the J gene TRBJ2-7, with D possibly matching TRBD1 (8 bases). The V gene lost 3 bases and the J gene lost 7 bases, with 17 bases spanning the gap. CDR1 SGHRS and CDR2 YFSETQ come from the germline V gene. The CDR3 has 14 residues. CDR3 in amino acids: CASSYLGQGGEQYF. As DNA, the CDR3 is TGCGCCAGCAGCTACCTAGGACAGGGAGGGGAGCAGTACTTC.

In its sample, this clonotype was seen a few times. CDR3 in amino acids: CAISGTGQETQYF. DNA of the CDR3: TGTGCCATCAGTGGGACAGGTCAAGAGACCCAGTACTTC. The rearrangement uses TRBV10-3 and TRBJ2-5; 7 bases line up with TRBD1. The length of the CDR3 is 13 residues. The ends lost 4 bases at V and 2 bases at J; junction bases unmatched: 1. The germline gives CDR1 ENHRY, CDR2 SYGVKD.

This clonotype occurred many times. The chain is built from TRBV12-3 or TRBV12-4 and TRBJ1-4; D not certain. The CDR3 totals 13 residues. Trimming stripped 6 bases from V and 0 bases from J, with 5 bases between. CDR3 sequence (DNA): TGTGCCAGCAGACCCGCAACTAATGAAAAACTGTTTTTT. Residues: CASRPATNEKLFF.

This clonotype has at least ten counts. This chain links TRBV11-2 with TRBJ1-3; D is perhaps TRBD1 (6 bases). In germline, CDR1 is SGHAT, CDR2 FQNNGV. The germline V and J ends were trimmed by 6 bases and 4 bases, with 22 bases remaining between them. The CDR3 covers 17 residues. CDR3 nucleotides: TGTGCCAGCAGAGGACGTGGACCAGAGACAGGAGGAAACACCATATATTTT. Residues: CASRGRGPETGGNTIYF.

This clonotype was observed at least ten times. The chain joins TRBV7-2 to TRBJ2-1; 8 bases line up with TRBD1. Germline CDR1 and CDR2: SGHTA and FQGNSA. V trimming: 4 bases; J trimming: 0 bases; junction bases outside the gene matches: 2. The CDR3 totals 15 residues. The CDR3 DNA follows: TGTGCCAGCAGCTACGACAGGGGCTCCTACAATGAGCAGTTCTTC. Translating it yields CASSYDRGSYNEQFF.

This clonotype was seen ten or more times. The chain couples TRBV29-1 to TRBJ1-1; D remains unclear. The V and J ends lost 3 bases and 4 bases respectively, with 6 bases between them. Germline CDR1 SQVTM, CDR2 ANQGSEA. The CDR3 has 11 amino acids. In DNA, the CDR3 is TGCAGCGTTGATCTGGGCACTGAAGCTTTCTTT. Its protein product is CSVDLGTEAFF. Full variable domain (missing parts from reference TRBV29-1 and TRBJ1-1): SAVISQKPSRDICQRGTSLTIQCQVDSQVTMMFWYRQQPGQSLTLIATANQGSEATYESGFVIDKFPISRPNLTFSTLTVSNMSPEDSSIYLCSVDLGTEAFFGQGTRLTVV.

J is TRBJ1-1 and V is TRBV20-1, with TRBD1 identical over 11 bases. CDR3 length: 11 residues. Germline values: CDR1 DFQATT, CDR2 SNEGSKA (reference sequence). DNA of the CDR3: TGCAGGGGACAGGGGGGAACTGAAGCTTTCTTT. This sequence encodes CRGQGGTEAFF.

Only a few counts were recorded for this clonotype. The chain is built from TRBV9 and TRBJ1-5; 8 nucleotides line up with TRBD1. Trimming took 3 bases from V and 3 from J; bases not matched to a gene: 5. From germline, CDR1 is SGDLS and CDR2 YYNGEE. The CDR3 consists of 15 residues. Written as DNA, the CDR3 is TGTGCCAGCAGCGATGGGACAGGACACAATCAGCCCCAGCATTTT. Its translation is CASSDGTGHNQPQHF.

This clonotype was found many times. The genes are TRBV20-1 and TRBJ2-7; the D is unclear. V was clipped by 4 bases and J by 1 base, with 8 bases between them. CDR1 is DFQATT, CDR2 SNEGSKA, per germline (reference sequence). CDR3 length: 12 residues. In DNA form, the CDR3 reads TGCAGTGCTAACACCCTGTCCTACGAGCAGTACTTC. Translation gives CSANTLSYEQYF.

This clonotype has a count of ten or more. The CDR3 spells CASTEVGAGNQPQHF. DNA of the CDR3: TGTGCCAGCACAGAAGTTGGGGCAGGCAATCAGCCCCAGCATTTT. J is TRBJ1-5 and V is TRBV6-6; D may be TRBD1 (5 bases). The ends were cut back, 7 bases at V and 2 bases at J, with 15 bases in the middle. Germline V gene lookup returns CDR1 MNHNY and CDR2 SVGAGI (reference sequence). This CDR3 spans 15 amino acids.

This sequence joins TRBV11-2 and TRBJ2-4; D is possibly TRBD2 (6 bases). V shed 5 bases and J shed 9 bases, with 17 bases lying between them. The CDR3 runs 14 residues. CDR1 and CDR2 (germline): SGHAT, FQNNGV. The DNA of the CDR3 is TGTGCCAGCAGCCCTCTGCGGGGAATTGGCATTCAGTACTTC. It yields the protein CASSPLRGIGIQYF.

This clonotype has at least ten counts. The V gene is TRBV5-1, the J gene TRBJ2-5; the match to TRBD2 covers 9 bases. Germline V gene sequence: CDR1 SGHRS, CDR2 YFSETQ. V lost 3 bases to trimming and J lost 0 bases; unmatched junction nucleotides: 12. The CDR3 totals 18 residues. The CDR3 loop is CASSSPGLARGYQETQYF. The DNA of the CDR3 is TGCGCCAGCAGCTCGCCGGGACTAGCTCGGGGGTACCAAGAGACCCAGTACTTC.

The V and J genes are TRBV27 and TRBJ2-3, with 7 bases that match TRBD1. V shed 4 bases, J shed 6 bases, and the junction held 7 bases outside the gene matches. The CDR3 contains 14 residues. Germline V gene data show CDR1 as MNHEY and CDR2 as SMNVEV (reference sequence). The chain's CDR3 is CASSSLTGLDTQYF. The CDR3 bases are TGTGCCAGCAGTTCTCTGACAGGGTTGGATACGCAGTATTTT.

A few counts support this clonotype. CDR3 residues: CASSLGFRDEQYF. The CDR3 DNA is TGTGCCAGCAGCTTAGGATTCAGGGACGAGCAGTACTTC. This chain connects TRBV7-2 to TRBJ2-7; a weak D match, TRBD1 (5 bases). V dropped 1 base and J dropped 5 bases, with 9 bases sitting between them. The CDR3 consists of 13 residues. Germline assignment: CDR1 SGHTA and CDR2 FQGNSA.

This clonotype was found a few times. The CDR3: CAGNTGAETQYF. The CDR3 coding sequence is TGTGCTGGGAACACTGGGGCAGAGACCCAGTACTTC. The gene calls are TRBV28 and TRBJ2-5; possibly TRBD1 for D (5 bases). Germline values: CDR1 MDHEN, CDR2 SYDVKM. This CDR3 comprises 12 residues.

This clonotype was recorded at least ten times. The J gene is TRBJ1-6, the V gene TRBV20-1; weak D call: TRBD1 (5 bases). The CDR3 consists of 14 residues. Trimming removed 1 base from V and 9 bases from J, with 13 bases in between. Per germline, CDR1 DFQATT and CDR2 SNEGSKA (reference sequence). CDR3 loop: CSARGGALVSPLHF. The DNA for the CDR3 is TGCAGTGCTAGAGGAGGGGCCTTGGTTTCACCCCTCCACTTT.

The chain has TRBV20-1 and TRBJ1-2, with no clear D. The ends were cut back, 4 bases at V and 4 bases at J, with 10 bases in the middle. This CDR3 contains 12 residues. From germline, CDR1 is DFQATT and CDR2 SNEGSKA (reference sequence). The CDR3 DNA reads TGCAGTGCTACGACCCAAATCTATGGCTACACCTTC. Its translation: CSATTQIYGYTF.

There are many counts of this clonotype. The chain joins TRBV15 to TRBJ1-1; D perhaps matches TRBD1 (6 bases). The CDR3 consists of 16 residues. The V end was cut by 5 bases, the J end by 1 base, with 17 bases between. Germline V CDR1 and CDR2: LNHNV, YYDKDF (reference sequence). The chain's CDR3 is CATSQNREGTNTEAFF. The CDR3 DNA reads TGTGCCACCAGCCAAAACAGGGAGGGGACGAACACTGAAGCTTTCTTT.